Described below is a single T cell receptor gamma chain sequence and its context. What antigen it recognizes has not been identified. The sample holds no much larger clone one base away, and base qualities are not on file. CDR1 and CDR2, per the germline V gene, are EGSTGY and YDSYTSSV. Trimming accounts for 3 bases at V and 6 bases at J, while the number of junction bases matched to no gene is 2. Including the terminal cysteine and phenylalanine, the CDR3 comprises 11 residues. CDR3 DNA only is kept here, 33 bases in frame from base 1. Libraries were prepared through RT-PCR. The sample was run on an Illumina MiSeq. TCRdb called clones afresh from the public reads with CATT; identical DNA rows were later merged. The table for this sample lists roughly 700 gamma-chain clones; under 25% of them were counted only once. The ten largest clones represent about a tenth of the sample. These data belong to a study of gamma-delta T cells after stem cell transplantation (dated by TCRdb to the mid-2010s).

Sequencing was done on a sample of gamma-delta T cells. Recombination connected TRGV4 to TRGJ1 or TRGJ2. The TCR originated in a human donor. It is not recorded whose cells these are; they may come from a transplant donor. The DNA sequence is given as TGTGCCACCTGGGATCGTTATAAGAAACTCTTT. This encodes CATWDRYKKLF.